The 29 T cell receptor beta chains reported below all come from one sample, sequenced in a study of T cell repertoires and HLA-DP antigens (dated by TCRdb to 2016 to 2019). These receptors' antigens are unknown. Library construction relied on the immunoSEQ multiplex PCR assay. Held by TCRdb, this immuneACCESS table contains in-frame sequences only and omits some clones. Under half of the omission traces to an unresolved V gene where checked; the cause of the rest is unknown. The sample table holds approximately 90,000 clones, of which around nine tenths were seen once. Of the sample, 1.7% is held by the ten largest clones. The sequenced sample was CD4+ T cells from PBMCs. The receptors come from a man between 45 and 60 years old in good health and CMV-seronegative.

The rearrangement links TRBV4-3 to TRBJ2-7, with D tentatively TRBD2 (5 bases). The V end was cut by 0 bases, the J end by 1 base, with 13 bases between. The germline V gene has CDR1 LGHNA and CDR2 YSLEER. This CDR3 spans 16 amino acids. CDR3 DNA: TGCGCCAGCAGCCAAGATATCATGGGAGTTTCCTACGAGCAGTACTTC. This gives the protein CASSQDIMGVSYEQYF.

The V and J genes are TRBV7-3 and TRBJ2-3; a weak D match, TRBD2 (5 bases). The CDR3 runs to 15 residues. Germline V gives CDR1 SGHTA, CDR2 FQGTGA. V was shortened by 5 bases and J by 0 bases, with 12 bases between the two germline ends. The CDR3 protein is CASSGNGLSTDTQYF. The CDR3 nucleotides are TGTGCCAGCAGCGGCAACGGACTTAGCACAGATACGCAGTATTTT. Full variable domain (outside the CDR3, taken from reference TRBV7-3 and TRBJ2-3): GAGVSQTPSNKVTEKGKYVELRCDPISGHTALYWYRQSLGQGPEFLIYFQGTGAADDSGLPNDRFFAVRPEGSVSTLKIQRTERGDSAVYLCASSGNGLSTDTQYFGPGTRLTVL.

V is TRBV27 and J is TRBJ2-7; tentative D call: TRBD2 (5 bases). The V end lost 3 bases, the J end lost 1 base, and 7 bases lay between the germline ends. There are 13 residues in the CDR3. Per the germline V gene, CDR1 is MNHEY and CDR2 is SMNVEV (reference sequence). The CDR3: CASSFTGSYEQYF. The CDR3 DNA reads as TGTGCCAGCAGTTTTACGGGATCCTACGAGCAGTACTTC.

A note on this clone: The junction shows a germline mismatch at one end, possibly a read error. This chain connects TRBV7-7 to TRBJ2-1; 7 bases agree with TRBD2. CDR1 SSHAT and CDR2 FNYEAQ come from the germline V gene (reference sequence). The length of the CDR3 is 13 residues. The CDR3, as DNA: TGTGCTAGCAGCTTAGCGGGTGGTGGTGAGCAGTTCTTC. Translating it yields CASSLAGGGEQFF.

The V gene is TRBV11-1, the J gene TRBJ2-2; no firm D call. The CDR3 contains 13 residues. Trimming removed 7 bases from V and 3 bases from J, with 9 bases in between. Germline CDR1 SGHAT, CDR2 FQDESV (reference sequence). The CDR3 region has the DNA TGTGCCAGCACCTCCGTGGACACCGGGGAGCTGTTTTTT. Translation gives CASTSVDTGELFF.

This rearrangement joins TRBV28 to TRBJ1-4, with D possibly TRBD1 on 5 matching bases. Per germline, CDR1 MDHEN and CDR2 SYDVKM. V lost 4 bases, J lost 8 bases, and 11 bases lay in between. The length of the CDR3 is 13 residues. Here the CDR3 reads CASSSGSVEKLFF. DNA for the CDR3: TGTGCCAGCAGTTCAGGGTCGGTGGAAAAACTGTTTTTT.

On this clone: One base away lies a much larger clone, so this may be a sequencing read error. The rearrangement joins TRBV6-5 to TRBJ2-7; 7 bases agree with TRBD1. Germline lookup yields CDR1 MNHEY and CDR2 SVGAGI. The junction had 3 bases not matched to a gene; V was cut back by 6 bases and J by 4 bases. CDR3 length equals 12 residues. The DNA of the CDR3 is TGTGCCAGCAGAACACAGGGGTACGAGCAGTACTTC. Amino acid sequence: CASRTQGYEQYF.

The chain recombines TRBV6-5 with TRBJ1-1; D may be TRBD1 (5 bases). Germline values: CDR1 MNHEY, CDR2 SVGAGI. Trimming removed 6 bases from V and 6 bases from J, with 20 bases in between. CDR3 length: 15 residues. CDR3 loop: CASSGGSVPTPEAFF. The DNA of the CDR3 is TGTGCCAGCAGCGGGGGGTCGGTACCTACGCCTGAAGCTTTCTTT.

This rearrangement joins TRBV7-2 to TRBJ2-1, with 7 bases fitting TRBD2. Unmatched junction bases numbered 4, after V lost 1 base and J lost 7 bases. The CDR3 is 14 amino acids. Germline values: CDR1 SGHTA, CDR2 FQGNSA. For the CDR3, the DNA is TGTGCCAGCAGCTTAGGTGGGCGGGGGAATGAGCAGTTCTTC. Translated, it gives CASSLGGRGNEQFF.

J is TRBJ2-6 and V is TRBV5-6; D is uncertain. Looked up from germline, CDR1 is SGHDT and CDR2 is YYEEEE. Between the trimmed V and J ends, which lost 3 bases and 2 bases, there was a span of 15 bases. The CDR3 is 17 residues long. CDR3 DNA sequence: TGTGCCAGCAGCTGGACCGGGTTGGCCGCTGGGGCCAACGTCCTGACTTTC. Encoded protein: CASSWTGLAAGANVLTF.

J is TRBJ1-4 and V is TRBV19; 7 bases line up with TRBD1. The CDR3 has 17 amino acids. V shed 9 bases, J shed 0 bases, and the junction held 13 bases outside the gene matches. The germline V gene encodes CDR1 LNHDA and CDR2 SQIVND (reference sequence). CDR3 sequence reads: CASTPRRGTTTNEKLFF. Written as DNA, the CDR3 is TGTGCCAGCACTCCCCGCAGGGGGACTACAACTAATGAAAAACTGTTTTTT.

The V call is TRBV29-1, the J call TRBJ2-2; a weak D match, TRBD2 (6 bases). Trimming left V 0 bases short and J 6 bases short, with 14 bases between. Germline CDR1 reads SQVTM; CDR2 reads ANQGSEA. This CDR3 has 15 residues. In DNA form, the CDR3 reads TGCAGCGTTGAAGAGGGGGGAAGTAACCCCGGGGAGCTGTTTTTT. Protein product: CSVEEGGSNPGELFF.

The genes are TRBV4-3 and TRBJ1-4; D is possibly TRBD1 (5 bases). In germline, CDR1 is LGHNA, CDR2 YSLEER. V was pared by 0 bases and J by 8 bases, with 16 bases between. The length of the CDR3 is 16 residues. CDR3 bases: TGCGCCAGCAGCCAAGAAGGGATAGGGGTAGACGAAAAACTGTTTTTT. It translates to CASSQEGIGVDEKLFF.

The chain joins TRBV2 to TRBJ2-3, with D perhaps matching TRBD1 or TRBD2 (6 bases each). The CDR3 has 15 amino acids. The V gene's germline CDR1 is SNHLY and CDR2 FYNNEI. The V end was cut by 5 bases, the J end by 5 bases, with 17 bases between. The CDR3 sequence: CASSPKGGRVDTQYF. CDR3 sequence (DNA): TGTGCCAGCAGTCCCAAGGGGGGCCGGGTAGATACGCAGTATTTT. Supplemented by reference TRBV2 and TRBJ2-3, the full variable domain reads EPEVTQTPSHQVTQMGQEVILRCVPISNHLYFYWYRQILGQKVEFLVSFYNNEISEKSEIFDDQFSVERPDGSNFTLKIRSTKLEDSAMYFCASSPKGGRVDTQYFGPGTRLTVL.

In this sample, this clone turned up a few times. The chain's CDR3 is CASRRDRAPLHF. CDR3 in DNA: TGTGCCAGCAGACGGGATCGAGCACCCCTCCACTTT. V gene TRBV6-5 combines with J gene TRBJ1-6; no definite D call. The CDR3 covers 12 residues. V dropped 6 bases and J dropped 11 bases, with 11 bases sitting between them. Germline lookup yields CDR1 MNHEY and CDR2 SVGAGI.

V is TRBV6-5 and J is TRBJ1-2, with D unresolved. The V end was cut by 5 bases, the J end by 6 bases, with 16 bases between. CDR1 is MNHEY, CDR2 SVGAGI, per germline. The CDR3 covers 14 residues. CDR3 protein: CASSKPISRDGYTF. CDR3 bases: TGTGCCAGCAGTAAACCGATTTCTAGGGATGGCTACACCTTC.

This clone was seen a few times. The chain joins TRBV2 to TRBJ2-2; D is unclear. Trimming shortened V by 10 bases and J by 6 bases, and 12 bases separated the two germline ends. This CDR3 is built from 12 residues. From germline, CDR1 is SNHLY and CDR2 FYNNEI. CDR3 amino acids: CATQSPAGELFF. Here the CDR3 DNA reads TGTGCCACCCAGTCTCCTGCCGGGGAGCTGTTTTTT. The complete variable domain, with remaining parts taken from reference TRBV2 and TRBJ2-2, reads EPEVTQTPSHQVTQMGQEVILRCVPISNHLYFYWYRQILGQKVEFLVSFYNNEISEKSEIFDDQFSVERPDGSNFTLKIRSTKLEDSAMYFCATQSPAGELFFGEGSRLTVL.

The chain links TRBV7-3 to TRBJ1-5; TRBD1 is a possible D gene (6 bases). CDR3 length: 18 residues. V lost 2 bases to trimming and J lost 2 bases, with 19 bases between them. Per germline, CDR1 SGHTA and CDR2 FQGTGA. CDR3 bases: TGTGCCAGCAGCTTATGCCCAAGGGGGGCGCGGGGCAATCAGCCCCAGCATTTT. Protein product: CASSLCPRGARGNQPQHF.

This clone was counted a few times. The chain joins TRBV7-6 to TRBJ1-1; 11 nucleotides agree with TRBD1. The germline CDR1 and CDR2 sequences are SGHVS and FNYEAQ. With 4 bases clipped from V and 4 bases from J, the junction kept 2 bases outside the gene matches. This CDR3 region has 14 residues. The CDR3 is CASSWTGGGTEAFF. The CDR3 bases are TGTGCCAGCAGCTGGACAGGGGGCGGCACTGAAGCTTTCTTT.

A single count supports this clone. The CDR3 here is CASRRQGQNTEAFF. CDR3 DNA sequence: TGTGCCAGCAGGCGACAGGGTCAGAACACTGAAGCTTTCTTT. The chain uses TRBV7-9 and TRBJ1-1; 7 nucleotides align to TRBD1. With 6 bases clipped from V and 1 base from J, the junction kept 5 bases outside the gene matches. CDR3 length equals 14 residues. Germline V gene sequence: CDR1 SEHNR, CDR2 FQNEAQ (reference sequence).

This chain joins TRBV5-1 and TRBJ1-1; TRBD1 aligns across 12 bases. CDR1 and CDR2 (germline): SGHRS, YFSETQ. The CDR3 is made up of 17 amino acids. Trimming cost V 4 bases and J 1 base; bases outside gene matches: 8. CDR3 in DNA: TGCGCCAGCAGCAACCGGGACAGGGGGCTGTGGAACACTGAAGCTTTCTTT. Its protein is CASSNRDRGLWNTEAFF.

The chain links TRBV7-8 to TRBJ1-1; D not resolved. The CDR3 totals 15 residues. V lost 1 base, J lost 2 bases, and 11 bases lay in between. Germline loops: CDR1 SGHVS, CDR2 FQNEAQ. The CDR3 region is CASSLEEGYNTEAFF. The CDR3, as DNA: TGTGCCAGCAGCTTAGAGGAGGGCTACAACACTGAAGCTTTCTTT.

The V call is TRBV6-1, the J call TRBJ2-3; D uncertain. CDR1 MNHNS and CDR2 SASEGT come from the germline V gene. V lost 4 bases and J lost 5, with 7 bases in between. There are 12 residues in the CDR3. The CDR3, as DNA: TGTGCCAGCAGTGGTTACGAAGATACGCAGTATTTT. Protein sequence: CASSGYEDTQYF.

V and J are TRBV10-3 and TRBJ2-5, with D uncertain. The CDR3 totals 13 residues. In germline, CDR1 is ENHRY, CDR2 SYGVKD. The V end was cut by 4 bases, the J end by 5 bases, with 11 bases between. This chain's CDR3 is CAISALDGETQYF. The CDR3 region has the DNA TGTGCCATCAGTGCCCTGGATGGGGAGACCCAGTACTTC.

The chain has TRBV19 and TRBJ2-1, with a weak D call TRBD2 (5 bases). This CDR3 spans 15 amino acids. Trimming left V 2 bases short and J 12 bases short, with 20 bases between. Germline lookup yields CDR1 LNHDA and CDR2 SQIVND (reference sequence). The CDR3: CASSITLDPGGRQFF. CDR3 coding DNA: TGTGCCAGTAGTATAACCCTCGACCCCGGAGGTCGGCAGTTCTTC.

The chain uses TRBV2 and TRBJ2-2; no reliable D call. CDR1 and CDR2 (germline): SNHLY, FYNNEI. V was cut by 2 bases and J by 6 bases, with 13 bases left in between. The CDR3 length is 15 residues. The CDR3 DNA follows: TGTGCCAGCAGTGAAAGTCGGCTCCGATCCGGGGAGCTGTTTTTT. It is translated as CASSESRLRSGELFF.

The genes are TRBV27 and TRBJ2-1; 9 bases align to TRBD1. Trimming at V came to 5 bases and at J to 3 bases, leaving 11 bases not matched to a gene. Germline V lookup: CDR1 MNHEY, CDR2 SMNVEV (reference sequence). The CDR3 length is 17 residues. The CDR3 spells CASSPTSGTGYYNEQFF. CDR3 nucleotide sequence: TGTGCCAGCAGTCCAACCTCCGGGACAGGGTACTACAATGAGCAGTTCTTC.

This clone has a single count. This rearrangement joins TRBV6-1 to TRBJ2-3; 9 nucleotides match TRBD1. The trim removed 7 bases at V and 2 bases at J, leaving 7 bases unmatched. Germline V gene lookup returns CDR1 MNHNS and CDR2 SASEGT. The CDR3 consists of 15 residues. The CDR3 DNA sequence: TGTGCCAGCAAGTCGGACAGGGGAAACACAGATACGCAGTATTTT. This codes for CASKSDRGNTDTQYF.

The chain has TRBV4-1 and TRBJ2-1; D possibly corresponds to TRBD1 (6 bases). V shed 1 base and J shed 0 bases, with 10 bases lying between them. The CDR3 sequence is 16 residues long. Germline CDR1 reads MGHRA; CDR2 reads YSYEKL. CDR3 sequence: CASSQAGTNSYNEQFF. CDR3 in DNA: TGCGCCAGCAGCCAAGCGGGGACAAACTCCTACAATGAGCAGTTCTTC.